The TCR beta chain described here comes from a study of CD8+ T cells in alopecia areata. The wider study: Tofacitinib dosing lasted 6 to 18 months, which was then followed by 6 months off drug.

The study, taken as a whole, reports: Clonality exceeded that of normal scalp in lesional scalp, most notably in alopecia totalis/universalis. Scalp data also include sequences from resident alphabeta T cells of normal skin.

Peripheral blood, together with lesional scalp punch biopsies, was collected from alopecia areata patients. The CDR3 consists of 16 residues. V trimming: 1 base; J trimming: 5 bases; junction bases outside the gene matches: 9. Germline CDR1 SQVTM, CDR2 ANQGSEA. Once RNA had been extracted, it was reverse transcribed into cDNA to act as the sequencing template. Measured with immunoSEQ multiplex PCR; TCRdb has only the in-frame clones, and not every one. The table shows over 85,000 clones, with 35% to 45% occurring only once. This clone was counted only a few times. Antigen specificity is unknown. This TCR was sampled from a human donor with alopecia areata. Specimen: CD4+ T cells sorted from blood. V usage is TRBV29-1 and J usage is TRBJ2-1; 9 bases fit TRBD2. The CDR3 DNA sequence: TGCAGCGTTGAAGGGGAGGCGGGAGGGCGTAACAATGAGCAGTTCTTC. As protein: CSVEGEAGGRNNEQFF.